Below are 25 T cell receptor beta chains sequenced from a single sample in a study of CD8 T cells in ankylosing spondylitis. MiXCR, run by TCRdb on the 5' RACE reads, gives a single entry per CDR3 protein. The table lists 25,000 to 35,000 distinct CDR3 sequences, less than 6.5% of them singletons. Sample: blood, either unsorted or a sorted T cell fraction (not recorded which). The source is a female donor with ankylosing spondylitis or in good health (not recorded which).

This clonotype was counted at least ten times. The rearrangement links TRBV9 to TRBJ1-3; 8 nucleotides match TRBD1. J gave up 3 bases and V 0 bases, and 5 bases lay outside the gene matches. Germline CDR1 and CDR2: SGDLS and YYNGEE. This CDR3 is built from 16 residues. CDR3 DNA sequence: TGTGCCAGCAGCGTAGACCCGACAGGGGTTGGAAACACCATATATTTT. It encodes CASSVDPTGVGNTIYF.

This sequence joins TRBV9 and TRBJ2-1; TRBD2 matches 14 bases. CDR3 length: 16 residues. Losses at the gene ends were 3 bases for V and 7 bases for J; bases not matched to a gene: 6. Per the germline V gene, CDR1 is SGDLS and CDR2 is YYNGEE. The CDR3 DNA reads TGTGCCAGCAGCGCCAGACTAGCGGGGGGGAAGAATGAGCAGTTCTTC. Translation gives CASSARLAGGKNEQFF.

This clonotype has ten or more counts. The chain is built from TRBV6-8 and TRBJ2-1, with 9 bases identical to TRBD1. The trim removed 7 bases at V and 6 bases at J, leaving 16 bases unmatched. Germline V gene lookup returns CDR1 MNHGY and CDR2 SAAAGT. The CDR3 spans 17 residues. As DNA, the CDR3 is TGTGCCAGCAACCCGACAGGGGGTATGGGCACCGGCAATGAGCAGTTCTTC. Translated: CASNPTGGMGTGNEQFF.

This clonotype occurred many times. This chain links TRBV9 with TRBJ2-7; unclear D gene. Trimming took 0 bases from V and 2 from J, leaving 12 bases between them. Germline V gene lookup returns CDR1 SGDLS and CDR2 YYNGEE. This CDR3 spans 15 amino acids. The chain's CDR3 is CASSVDVSTTYEQYF. In nucleotides, the CDR3 is TGTGCCAGCAGCGTAGACGTAAGTACGACCTACGAGCAGTACTTC.

The sample holds many counts of this clonotype. The chain recombines TRBV9 with TRBJ2-6, with TRBD1 matching 7 bases. Germline assignment: CDR1 SGDLS and CDR2 YYNGEE. With 4 bases clipped from V and 0 bases from J, the junction kept 10 bases outside the gene matches. This CDR3 comprises 18 residues. The CDR3: CASSPLGTVSSGANVLTF. CDR3 nucleotides: TGTGCCAGCAGCCCCTTAGGGACAGTGAGCTCTGGGGCCAACGTCCTGACTTTC.

This clonotype has a count of ten or more. The chain has TRBV9 and TRBJ2-3; no clear D. The V and J ends lost 0 bases and 0 bases respectively, with 5 bases between them. CDR3 length equals 14 residues. Germline lookup yields CDR1 SGDLS and CDR2 YYNGEE. CDR3 coding DNA: TGTGCCAGCAGCGTAGAGACCAGCACAGATACGCAGTATTTT. As protein: CASSVETSTDTQYF.

This clonotype was seen repeatedly, ten times or more. The chain has TRBV9 and TRBJ2-5; the match to TRBD1 covers 7 bases. CDR1 and CDR2 from the germline V gene are SGDLS and YYNGEE. CDR3 length: 14 amino acids. The V gene end was trimmed by 4 bases and the J gene end by 5 bases; junction bases not matched to a gene: 8. This CDR3 is CASSRDSGLETQYF. DNA of the CDR3: TGTGCCAGCAGCCGGGACAGTGGTTTGGAGACCCAGTACTTC.

This clonotype was detected a few times. The gene calls are TRBV9 and TRBJ2-3, with D possibly TRBD2 on 6 matching bases. This CDR3 comprises 16 residues. Per germline, CDR1 SGDLS and CDR2 YYNGEE. The ends were cut back, 0 bases at V and 1 base at J, with 12 bases in the middle. CDR3 loop: CASSVGSSGGTDTQYF. Written as DNA, the CDR3 is TGTGCCAGCAGCGTAGGGAGTAGCGGCGGCACAGATACGCAGTATTTT.

V gene TRBV9 combines with J gene TRBJ2-3; 12 bases fit TRBD2. Germline V gives CDR1 SGDLS, CDR2 YYNGEE. V shed 3 bases, J shed 1 base, and the junction held 6 bases outside the gene matches. The CDR3 contains 17 residues. The CDR3 DNA is TGTGCCAGCAGCGCTAGCGGGAGGGCCGTCGGCACAGATACGCAGTATTTT. It specifies CASSASGRAVGTDTQYF. The whole variable domain, remainder taken from reference TRBV9 and TRBJ2-3, is DSGVTQTPKHLITATGQRVTLRCSPRSGDLSVYWYQQSLDQGLQFLIQYYNGEERAKGNILERFSAQQFPDLHSELNLSSLELGDSALYFCASSASGRAVGTDTQYFGPGTRLTVL.

The sample holds one count of this clonotype. Since a much larger clone is just one base distant, this may be a read error. The CDR3 loop is CASSVGAGLYNEKFF. CDR3 DNA sequence: TGTGCCAGCAGCGTTGGTGCGGGGCTCTACAATGAGAAGTTCTTC. The chain couples TRBV9 to TRBJ2-1; a weak D match, TRBD2 (6 bases). The CDR3 has 15 amino acids. Germline V gene lookup returns CDR1 SGDLS and CDR2 YYNGEE.

This clonotype was detected many times. The V call is TRBV9, the J call TRBJ1-2; D unclear. Per germline, CDR1 SGDLS and CDR2 YYNGEE. The V and J ends lost 4 bases and 7 bases respectively, with 17 bases between them. The CDR3 totals 14 residues. For the CDR3, the DNA is TGTGCCAGCAGCCCACGGACGGGTCTCGGTGGCTACACCTTC. Protein: CASSPRTGLGGYTF. The variable domain in full, with the rest retrieved from reference TRBV9 and TRBJ1-2, is DSGVTQTPKHLITATGQRVTLRCSPRSGDLSVYWYQQSLDQGLQFLIQYYNGEERAKGNILERFSAQQFPDLHSELNLSSLELGDSALYFCASSPRTGLGGYTFGSGTRLTVV.

In this sample, this clonotype turned up many times. The CDR3 bases are TGTGCCAGCAGCGTAAACGAAGGCTACGAGCAGTACTTC. Translated, it gives CASSVNEGYEQYF. The chain combines TRBV9 with TRBJ2-7; no clear D gene. The CDR3 contains 13 residues. V dropped 1 base and J dropped 3 bases, with 8 bases sitting between them. In germline, CDR1 is SGDLS, CDR2 YYNGEE.

As to this clonotype: This may be a read error: a much more frequent sequence differs by one nucleotide. V gene TRBV21-1 combines with J gene TRBJ1-5; the tabulated D call, TRBD1, remains unverified against the DNA. TRBV21-1 is designated a pseudogene. This CDR3 has 15 amino acids. The CDR3 DNA reads as TGTGCCAGCAGCAGGGGACAGGAAGGTAATCAGCCCCAGCATTTT. Translating gives CASSRGQEGNQPQHF.

This clonotype was seen repeatedly, ten times or more. This chain joins TRBV9 and TRBJ2-7, with D possibly matching TRBD1 (7 bases). The CDR3 contains 15 residues. The germline V gene has CDR1 SGDLS and CDR2 YYNGEE. Trimming removed 1 base from V and 7 bases from J, with 18 bases in between. CDR3 protein: CASSVSGGGTFEQYF. As DNA, the CDR3 is TGTGCCAGCAGCGTAAGCGGAGGGGGCACTTTTGAGCAGTACTTC.

This clonotype was recorded many times. CDR3 DNA: TGTGCCAGCAGCGTAGCGGGGGGGCTGAGGGAGACCCAGTACTTC. It codes for CASSVAGGLRETQYF. The genes are TRBV9 and TRBJ2-5; 8 bases are shared with TRBD2. CDR3 length: 15 residues. The germline V gene encodes CDR1 SGDLS and CDR2 YYNGEE. The junction had 6 bases not matched to a gene; V was cut back by 0 bases and J by 5 bases.

This clonotype was detected only a few times. The CDR3 region has the DNA TGTGCCAGCAGCTTGGAGACAGCCACCGGGGAGCTGTTTTTT. Amino acids: CASSLETATGELFF. V usage is TRBV5-6 and J usage is TRBJ2-2; D possibly corresponds to TRBD1 (5 bases). CDR1 is SGHDT, CDR2 YYEEEE, per germline. V was pared by 0 bases and J by 4 bases, with 7 bases between. The CDR3 consists of 14 residues.

This clonotype has at least ten counts. The chain carries TRBV9 and TRBJ2-1; no reliable D call. The CDR3 has 12 amino acids. Deletions cut 5 bases from V and 7 bases from J, with 10 bases between. Germline V gives CDR1 SGDLS, CDR2 YYNGEE. CDR3 sequence (DNA): TGTGCCAGCAGTCGTAGCTATAATGAGCAGTTCTTC. Translation gives CASSRSYNEQFF.

This clonotype was found a few times. The chain carries TRBV9 and TRBJ2-5; TRBD2 is a possible D gene (5 bases). CDR1 SGDLS and CDR2 YYNGEE come from the germline V gene. This CDR3 has 13 residues. V lost 4 bases, J lost 5 bases, and 12 bases lay in between. CDR3 amino acids: CASSMRAGETQYF. In nucleotides, the CDR3 is TGTGCCAGCAGCATGAGGGCCGGGGAGACCCAGTACTTC.

This clonotype was seen repeatedly, ten times or more. This sequence joins TRBV9 and TRBJ2-7; 10 bases are shared with TRBD2. With V trimmed by 0 bases and J by 9 bases, 3 bases remained unmatched. The CDR3 runs 13 residues. Germline lookup yields CDR1 SGDLS and CDR2 YYNGEE. CDR3 in amino acids: CASSVALAGVQYF. For the CDR3, the DNA is TGTGCCAGCAGCGTAGCTCTAGCGGGGGTGCAGTACTTC.

This clonotype is medium-sized within its sample. CDR3 in amino acids: CASSLGQALRDGYTF. The CDR3 nucleotides are TGTGCCAGCAGCCTTGGACAGGCCCTAAGGGATGGCTACACCTTC. The rearrangement uses TRBV9 and TRBJ1-2; 7 positions match TRBD1. Germline loops: CDR1 SGDLS, CDR2 YYNGEE. The CDR3 has 15 amino acids. V shed 4 bases, J shed 6 bases, and the junction held 12 bases outside the gene matches.

This clonotype was detected ten times or more. This chain joins TRBV9 and TRBJ2-1; 12 positions agree with TRBD2. V lost 3 bases and J lost 7; bases outside the gene matches: 8. Germline assignment: CDR1 SGDLS and CDR2 YYNGEE. This CDR3 region has 16 residues. This chain's CDR3 is CASSARLAGERNEQFF. For the CDR3, the DNA is TGTGCCAGCAGCGCCCGACTAGCGGGAGAAAGAAATGAGCAGTTCTTC.

This clonotype was observed many times. The chain links TRBV9 to TRBJ2-1, with 13 bases identical to TRBD2. The CDR3 sequence is 17 residues long. Per the germline V gene, CDR1 is SGDLS and CDR2 is YYNGEE. J gave up 7 bases and V 2 bases, and 9 bases lay outside the gene matches. CDR3 nucleotide sequence: TGTGCCAGCAGCGTTACAGTAAGGACTAGCGGGAGTAATGAGCAGTTCTTC. As protein: CASSVTVRTSGSNEQFF.

This clonotype came up many times. One junction end does not reproduce the germline sequence, and a read error may be involved. The genes are TRBV9 and TRBJ2-3; possible D gene TRBD1, 6 bases. CDR1 SGDLS and CDR2 YYNGEE come from the germline V gene. This CDR3 has 14 amino acids. The CDR3 coding sequence is TGTGCCAGCAGCGTAGGCCGGGACACATATACGCAGTATTTT. Translation gives CASSVGRDTYTQYF.

The table lists this clonotype with many counts. J is TRBJ2-3 and V is TRBV9; 12 bases are shared with TRBD2. The CDR3 is made up of 16 amino acids. Germline CDR1 reads SGDLS; CDR2 reads YYNGEE. With V trimmed by 4 bases and J by 3 bases, 6 bases remained unmatched. The CDR3 DNA reads as TGTGCCAGCAGCCCTAGGACTAGCGGGGCAACAGATACGCAGTATTTT. It is translated as CASSPRTSGATDTQYF.

This clonotype was counted a few times. This sequence joins TRBV9 and TRBJ1-4; D ambiguous. The CDR3 is 15 amino acids. Germline CDR1 reads SGDLS; CDR2 reads YYNGEE. The V gene lost 0 bases and the J gene lost 4 bases, with 10 bases spanning the gap. The CDR3 coding sequence is TGTGCCAGCAGCGTAGAGGTCAGCCTTAATGAAAAACTGTTTTTT. Its protein product is CASSVEVSLNEKLFF.